A single sample is the source of the 2 T cell receptor beta chains below, sequenced in a study of beta chain features in type 1 diabetes. Study-wide results and caveats: Shortening that was moderate but significant affected the TCRB CDR3s of Type 1 diabetes patients in all four CD4+ subsets.

TCRB transcripts that were expressed got sequenced, as all of the isolated RNA had been reverse transcribed. Some clones are missing from TCRdb's copy, which holds only in-frame ones; the method was immunoSEQ multiplex PCR. Of some 660,000 clones in the sample, over 12% are singletons; the top ten hold approximately 0.042%. These receptors have no known antigen. Sequencing used naive CD4+ T cells from blood. All receptors derive from a man between 18 and 35 years old with type 1 diabetes.

This clone has just a few counts. CDR3: CASSWGAANTGELFF. DNA of the CDR3: TGTGCCAGCAGTTGGGGGGCCGCGAACACCGGGGAGCTGTTTTTT. V and J are TRBV28 and TRBJ2-2; perhaps D is TRBD1 or TRBD2 (6 bases each). V gave up 4 bases and J gave up 0 bases, with 9 bases separating them. Germline V lookup: CDR1 MDHEN, CDR2 SYDVKM. The CDR3 runs 15 residues.

The chain links TRBV4-3 to TRBJ1-2; unclear D gene. With 0 bases removed from V and 4 bases from J, the gap between germline ends came to 15 bases. The CDR3 length is 16 residues. CDR1 is LGHNA and CDR2 is YSLEER in the germline V gene. CDR3 nucleotide sequence: TGCGCCAGCAGCCAAGATAGCGGGCACGGACCCTATGGCTACACCTTC. This sequence encodes CASSQDSGHGPYGYTF.